What follows are 14 T cell receptor beta chains derived from one specimen sequenced in a study of a mutant IDH1 vaccine in newly diagnosed glioma. As for time point: week 47, end of study. Every single dose of the vaccine, 300 ug of mutant IDH1 20-mer peptide, came with topical imiquimod. Assay used: immunoSEQ multiplex PCR; TCRdb lists only in-frame clones, some missing. The sample records approximately 60,000 clones, less than 90% being singletons. Their antigens are not known. The sequenced sample was PBMCs, obtained from a glioma patient whose treatment included an IDH1 peptide vaccine. These receptors all stem from a woman aged 45-59 years with glioma.

The J gene is TRBJ2-3, the V gene TRBV4-2; TRBD2 aligns across 11 bases. J was trimmed by 3 bases and V by 0 bases; bases with no gene match: 11. CDR3 length: 19 amino acids. Germline V gene sequence: CDR1 LGHNA, CDR2 YNFKEQ. As DNA, the CDR3 is TGTGCCAGCAGCCAAGATTCCCTCAATAGCGGGGGGGCGACAGATACGCAGTATTTT. Its translation: CASSQDSLNSGGATDTQYF.

The rearrangement uses TRBV2 and TRBJ2-2; D gene unclear. The CDR3 is made up of 15 amino acids. CDR1 SNHLY and CDR2 FYNNEI come from the germline V gene. Trimming cost V 5 bases and J 1 base, with 11 bases left between them. CDR3 loop: CASSRTTGNTGELFF. The DNA of the CDR3 is TGTGCCAGCAGTCGGACGACGGGGAACACCGGGGAGCTGTTTTTT.

This clone was observed once. Here the CDR3 reads CASRPNSYEQYF. The CDR3 coding sequence is TGTGCCAGCAGACCCAACTCCTACGAGCAGTACTTC. The chain carries TRBV28 and TRBJ2-7; D gene ambiguous. The germline gives CDR1 MDHEN, CDR2 SYDVKM. The CDR3 length is 12 residues. Trimming shortened V by 6 bases and J by 0 bases, and 6 bases separated the two germline ends.

V and J are TRBV2 and TRBJ2-4, with D perhaps matching TRBD2 (5 bases). V was trimmed by 6 bases and J by 0 bases, leaving 12 bases between them. This CDR3 spans 15 amino acids. The germline V gene has CDR1 SNHLY and CDR2 FYNNEI. CDR3 region: CASSLDSLAKNIQYF. CDR3 DNA: TGTGCCAGCAGCTTGGACTCCTTAGCCAAAAACATTCAGTACTTC.

The CDR3 loop is CASSTRQGGNYGYTF. For the CDR3, the DNA is TGTGCCAGCAGTACCCGACAGGGGGGTAACTATGGCTACACCTTC. J is TRBJ1-2 and V is TRBV28, with TRBD1 matching 9 bases. CDR3 length: 15 amino acids. Germline V gene data show CDR1 as MDHEN and CDR2 as SYDVKM. J gave up 1 base and V 5 bases, and 5 bases lay outside the gene matches.

The chain recombines TRBV7-9 with TRBJ1-2, with 10 bases identical to TRBD1. This CDR3 comprises 14 residues. V lost 1 base and J lost 8; bases outside the gene matches: 4. Germline CDR1 is SEHNR and CDR2 is FQNEAQ (reference sequence). The CDR3 DNA reads as TGTGCCAGCAGCTTAGGACAGGGGGCTGAAGGCTACACCTTC. This encodes CASSLGQGAEGYTF.

The chain uses TRBV29-1 and TRBJ1-2; D unclear. The CDR3 loop spans 13 amino acids. V lost 0 bases and J 6 bases, leaving 11 bases between the germline ends. Germline V gene sequence: CDR1 SQVTM, CDR2 ANQGSEA. CDR3 sequence (DNA): TGCAGCGTTGAAGACCGGGGTGTCCATGGCTACACCTTC. It codes for CSVEDRGVHGYTF.

J is TRBJ2-7 and V is TRBV11-3, with D possibly called TRBD1 or TRBD2 (6 bases each). The length of the CDR3 is 15 residues. Trimming shortened V by 0 bases and J by 0 bases, and 9 bases separated the two germline ends. From germline, CDR1 is SGHNT and CDR2 YENEEA. The CDR3 DNA follows: TGTGCCAGCAGCTTAGAAGGGGGGCCCTCCTACGAGCAGTACTTC. Protein: CASSLEGGPSYEQYF.

The gene calls are TRBV28 and TRBJ2-7, with TRBD1 as a possible D gene (6 bases). Germline CDR1 and CDR2: MDHEN and SYDVKM. This CDR3 has 13 residues. The V end lost 3 bases, the J end lost 4 bases, and 10 bases lay between the germline ends. CDR3 amino acids: CASSLGHIYEQYF. The CDR3 nucleotides are TGTGCCAGCAGTTTGGGACACATATACGAGCAGTACTTC.

A few counts support this clone. The chain couples TRBV27 to TRBJ2-7; 11 nucleotides agree with TRBD2. Trimming removed 4 bases from V and 4 bases from J; junction bases left unmatched: 6. Per germline, CDR1 MNHEY and CDR2 SMNVEV (reference sequence). The CDR3 is made up of 15 amino acids. CDR3: CASSSLGTSGYEQYF. The CDR3 DNA reads TGTGCCAGCAGTTCTCTAGGGACTAGCGGTTACGAGCAGTACTTC.

This CDR3 is CASKTTGGNTEAFF. In DNA form, the CDR3 reads TGTGCCAGCAAGACCACAGGGGGGAACACTGAAGCTTTCTTT. The V gene is TRBV2, the J gene TRBJ1-1; 8 bases agree with TRBD1. Germline values: CDR1 SNHLY, CDR2 FYNNEI. V lost 7 bases, J lost 1 base, and 5 bases stayed unmatched. The CDR3 runs 14 residues. The variable domain in full, completed from reference TRBV2 and TRBJ1-1, reads EPEVTQTPSHQVTQMGQEVILRCVPISNHLYFYWYRQILGQKVEFLVSFYNNEISEKSEIFDDQFSVERPDGSNFTLKIRSTKLEDSAMYFCASKTTGGNTEAFFGQGTRLTVV.

The V call is TRBV19, the J call TRBJ1-2; D gene uncertain. V dropped 1 base and J dropped 7 bases, with 7 bases sitting between them. The length of the CDR3 is 12 residues. CDR1 is LNHDA and CDR2 is SQIVND in the germline V gene (reference sequence). This CDR3 reads CASSIGLSGYTF. The CDR3 DNA sequence: TGTGCCAGTAGTATAGGCCTCTCTGGCTACACCTTC.

The V and J genes are TRBV15 and TRBJ1-1; tentative D call: TRBD1 (6 bases). Germline V CDR1 and CDR2: LNHNV, YYDKDF (reference sequence). This CDR3 comprises 15 residues. V dropped 2 bases and J dropped 0 bases, with 10 bases sitting between them. The CDR3 DNA reads as TGTGCCACCAGCAGATCTCAGGGGATGAACACTGAAGCTTTCTTT. Translated: CATSRSQGMNTEAFF.

This sequence joins TRBV27 and TRBJ2-7; 7 bases align to TRBD1. This CDR3 has 13 residues. Per the germline V gene, CDR1 is MNHEY and CDR2 is SMNVEV (reference sequence). The J segment lost 2 bases and the V segment lost 5 bases, leaving 3 bases of the junction unmatched. In nucleotides, the CDR3 is TGTGCCAGCAGTCGGGACAGTGCCTACGAGCAGTACTTC. Translation: CASSRDSAYEQYF.